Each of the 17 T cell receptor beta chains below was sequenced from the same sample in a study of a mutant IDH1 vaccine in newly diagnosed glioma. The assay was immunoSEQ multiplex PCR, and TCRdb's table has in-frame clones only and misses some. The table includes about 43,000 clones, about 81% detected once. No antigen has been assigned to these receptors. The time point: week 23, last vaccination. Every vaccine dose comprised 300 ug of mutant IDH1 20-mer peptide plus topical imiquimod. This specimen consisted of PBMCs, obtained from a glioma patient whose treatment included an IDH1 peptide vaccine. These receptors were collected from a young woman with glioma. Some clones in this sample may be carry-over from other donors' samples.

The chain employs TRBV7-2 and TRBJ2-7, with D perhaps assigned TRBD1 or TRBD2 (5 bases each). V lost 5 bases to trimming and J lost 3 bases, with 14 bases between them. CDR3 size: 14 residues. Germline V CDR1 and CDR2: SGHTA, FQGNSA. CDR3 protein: CASSPRGSDYEQYF. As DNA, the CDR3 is TGTGCCAGCAGCCCCCGGGGCAGCGACTACGAGCAGTACTTC.

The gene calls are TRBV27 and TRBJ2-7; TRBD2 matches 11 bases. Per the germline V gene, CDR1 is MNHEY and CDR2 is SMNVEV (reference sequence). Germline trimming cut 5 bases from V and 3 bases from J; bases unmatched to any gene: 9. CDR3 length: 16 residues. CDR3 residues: CASSPLAGGPDYEQYF. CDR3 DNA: TGTGCCAGCAGTCCCTTAGCGGGAGGGCCGGACTACGAGCAGTACTTC.

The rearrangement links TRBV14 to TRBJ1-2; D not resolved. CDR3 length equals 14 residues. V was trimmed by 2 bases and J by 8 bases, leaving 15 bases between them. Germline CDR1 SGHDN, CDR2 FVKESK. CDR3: CASSQPGELRGYTF. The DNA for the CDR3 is TGTGCCAGCAGCCAACCCGGGGAGTTACGCGGCTACACCTTC.

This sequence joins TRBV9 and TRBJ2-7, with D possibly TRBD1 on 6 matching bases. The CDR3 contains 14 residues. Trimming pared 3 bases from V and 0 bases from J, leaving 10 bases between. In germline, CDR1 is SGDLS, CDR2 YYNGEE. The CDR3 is CASSEGVSSYEQYF. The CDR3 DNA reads TGTGCCAGCAGCGAGGGGGTAAGCTCCTACGAGCAGTACTTC. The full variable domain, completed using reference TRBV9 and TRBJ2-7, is DSGVTQTPKHLITATGQRVTLRCSPRSGDLSVYWYQQSLDQGLQFLIQYYNGEERAKGNILERFSAQQFPDLHSELNLSSLELGDSALYFCASSEGVSSYEQYFGPGTRLTVT.

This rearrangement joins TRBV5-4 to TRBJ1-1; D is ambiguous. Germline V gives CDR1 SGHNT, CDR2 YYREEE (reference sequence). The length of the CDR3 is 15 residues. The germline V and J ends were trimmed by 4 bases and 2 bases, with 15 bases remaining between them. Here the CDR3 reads CASSPRAMPNTEAFF. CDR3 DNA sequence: TGTGCCAGCAGCCCCCGGGCCATGCCTAACACTGAAGCTTTCTTT.

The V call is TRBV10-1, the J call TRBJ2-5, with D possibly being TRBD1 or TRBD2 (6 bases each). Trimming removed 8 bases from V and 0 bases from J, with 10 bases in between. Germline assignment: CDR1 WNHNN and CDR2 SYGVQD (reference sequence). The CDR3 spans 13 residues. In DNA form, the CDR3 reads TGCGCCAGCCAAAGGGGGGACCAAGAGACCCAGTACTTC. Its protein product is CASQRGDQETQYF.

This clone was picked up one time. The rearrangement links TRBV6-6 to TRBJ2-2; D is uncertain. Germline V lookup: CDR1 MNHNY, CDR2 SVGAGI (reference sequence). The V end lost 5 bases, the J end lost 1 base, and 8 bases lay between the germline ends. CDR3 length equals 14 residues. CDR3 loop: CASSGSRNTGELFF. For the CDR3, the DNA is TGTGCCAGCAGTGGATCAAGGAACACCGGGGAGCTGTTTTTT.

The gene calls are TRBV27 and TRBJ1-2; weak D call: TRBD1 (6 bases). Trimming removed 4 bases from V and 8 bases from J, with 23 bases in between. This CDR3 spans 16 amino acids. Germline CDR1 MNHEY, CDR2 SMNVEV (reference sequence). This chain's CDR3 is CASSWSGGQLYEGYTF. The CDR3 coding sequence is TGTGCCAGCAGTTGGAGTGGGGGACAACTGTATGAGGGCTACACCTTC.

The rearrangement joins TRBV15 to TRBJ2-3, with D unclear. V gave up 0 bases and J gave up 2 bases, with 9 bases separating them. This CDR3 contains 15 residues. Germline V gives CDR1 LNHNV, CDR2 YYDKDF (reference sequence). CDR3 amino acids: CATSRDGVLTDTQYF. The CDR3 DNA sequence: TGTGCCACCAGCAGAGATGGGGTCCTCACAGATACGCAGTATTTT.

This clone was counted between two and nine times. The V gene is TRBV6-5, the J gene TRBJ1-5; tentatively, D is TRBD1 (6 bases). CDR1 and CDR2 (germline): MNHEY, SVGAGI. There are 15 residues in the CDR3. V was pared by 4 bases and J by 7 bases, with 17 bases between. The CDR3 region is CASSSDQGSRQPQHF. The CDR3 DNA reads TGTGCCAGCAGTTCTGATCAGGGGTCCCGACAGCCCCAGCATTTT.

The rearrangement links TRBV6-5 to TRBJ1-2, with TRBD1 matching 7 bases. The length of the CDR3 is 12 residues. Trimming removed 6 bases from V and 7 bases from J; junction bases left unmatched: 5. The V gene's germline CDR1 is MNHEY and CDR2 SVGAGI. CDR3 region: CASSHRGSGYTF. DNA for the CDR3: TGTGCCAGCAGCCACAGGGGCAGTGGCTACACCTTC.

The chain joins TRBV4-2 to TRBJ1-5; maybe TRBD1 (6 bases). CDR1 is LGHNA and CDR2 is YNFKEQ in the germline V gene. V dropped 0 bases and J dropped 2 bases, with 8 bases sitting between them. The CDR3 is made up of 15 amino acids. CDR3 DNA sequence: TGTGCCAGCAGCCAAGATTCAGGGGGCAATCAGCCCCAGCATTTT. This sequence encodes CASSQDSGGNQPQHF.

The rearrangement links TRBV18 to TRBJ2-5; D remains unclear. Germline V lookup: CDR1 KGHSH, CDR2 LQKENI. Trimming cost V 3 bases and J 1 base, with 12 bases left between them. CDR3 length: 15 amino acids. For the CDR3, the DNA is TGTGCCAGCTCACCGTGGACCGTCTCCCAAGAGACCCAGTACTTC. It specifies CASSPWTVSQETQYF.

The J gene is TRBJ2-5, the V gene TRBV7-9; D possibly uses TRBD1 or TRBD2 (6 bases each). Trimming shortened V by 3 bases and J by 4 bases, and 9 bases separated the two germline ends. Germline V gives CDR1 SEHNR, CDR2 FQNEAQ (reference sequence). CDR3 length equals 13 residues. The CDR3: CASSLGGGETQYF. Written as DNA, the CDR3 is TGTGCCAGCAGCTTGGGGGGCGGAGAGACCCAGTACTTC.

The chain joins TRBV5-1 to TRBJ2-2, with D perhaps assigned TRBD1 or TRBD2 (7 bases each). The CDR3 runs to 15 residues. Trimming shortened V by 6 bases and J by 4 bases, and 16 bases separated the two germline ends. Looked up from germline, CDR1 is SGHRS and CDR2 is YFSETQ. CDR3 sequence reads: CASTSGGARTGELFF. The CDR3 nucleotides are TGCGCCAGCACCTCAGGGGGGGCGCGCACCGGGGAGCTGTTTTTT.

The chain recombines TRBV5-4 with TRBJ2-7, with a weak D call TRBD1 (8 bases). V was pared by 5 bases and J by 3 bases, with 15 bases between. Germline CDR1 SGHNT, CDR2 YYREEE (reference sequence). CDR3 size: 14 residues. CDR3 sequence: CASSTGGVVYEQYF. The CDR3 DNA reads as TGTGCCAGCAGTACAGGGGGGGTGGTCTACGAGCAGTACTTC. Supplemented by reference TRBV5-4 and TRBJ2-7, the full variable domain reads ETGVTQSPTHLIKTRGQQVTLRCSSQSGHNTVSWYQQALGQGPQFIFQYYREEENGRGNFPPRFSGLQFPNYSSELNVNALELDDSALYLCASSTGGVVYEQYFGPGTRLTVT.

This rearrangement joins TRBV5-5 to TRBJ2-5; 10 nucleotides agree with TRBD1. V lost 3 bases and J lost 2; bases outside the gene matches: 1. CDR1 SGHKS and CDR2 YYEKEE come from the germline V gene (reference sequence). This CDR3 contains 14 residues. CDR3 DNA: TGTGCCAGCAGCTGGACAGGGGGGCAAGAGACCCAGTACTTC. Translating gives CASSWTGGQETQYF.